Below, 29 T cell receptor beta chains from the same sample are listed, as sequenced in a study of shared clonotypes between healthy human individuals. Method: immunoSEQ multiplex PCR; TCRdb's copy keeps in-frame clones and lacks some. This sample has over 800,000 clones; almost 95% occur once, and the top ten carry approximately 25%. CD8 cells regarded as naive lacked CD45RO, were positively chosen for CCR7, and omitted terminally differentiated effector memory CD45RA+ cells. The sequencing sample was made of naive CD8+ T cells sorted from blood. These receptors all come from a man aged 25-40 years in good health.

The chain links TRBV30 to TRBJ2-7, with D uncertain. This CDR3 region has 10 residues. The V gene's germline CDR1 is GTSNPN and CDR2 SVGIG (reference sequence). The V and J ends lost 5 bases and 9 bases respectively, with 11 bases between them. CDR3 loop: CAWGNFGQYF. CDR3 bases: TGTGCCTGGGGTAACTTTGGGCAGTACTTC.

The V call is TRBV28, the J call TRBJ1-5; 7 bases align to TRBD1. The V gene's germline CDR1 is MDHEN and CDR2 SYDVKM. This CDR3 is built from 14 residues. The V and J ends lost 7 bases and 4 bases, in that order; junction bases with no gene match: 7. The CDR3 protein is CASKGDSTNQPQHF. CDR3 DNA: TGTGCCAGCAAAGGGGACAGCACTAATCAGCCCCAGCATTTT.

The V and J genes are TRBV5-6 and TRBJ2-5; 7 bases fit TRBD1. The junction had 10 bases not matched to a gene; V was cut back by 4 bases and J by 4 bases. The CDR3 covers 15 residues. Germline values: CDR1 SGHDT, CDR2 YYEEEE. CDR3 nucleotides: TGTGCCAGCAGCCATTACCAAGCAGGGGGAGAGACCCAGTACTTC. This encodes CASSHYQAGGETQYF.

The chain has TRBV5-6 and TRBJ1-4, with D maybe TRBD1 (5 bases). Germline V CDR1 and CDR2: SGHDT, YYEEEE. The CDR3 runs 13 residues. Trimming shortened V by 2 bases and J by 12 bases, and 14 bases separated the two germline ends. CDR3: CASSFIGAGELFF. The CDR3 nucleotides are TGTGCCAGCAGCTTTATTGGGGCTGGAGAACTGTTTTTT.

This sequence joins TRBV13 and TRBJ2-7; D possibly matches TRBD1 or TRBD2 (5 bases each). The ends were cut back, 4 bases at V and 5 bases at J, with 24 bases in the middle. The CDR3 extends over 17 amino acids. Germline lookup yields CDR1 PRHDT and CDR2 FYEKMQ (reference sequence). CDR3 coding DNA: TGTGCCAGCAGCTCGCCCTCTCCGGGACGCCGGCGACACGAGCAGTACTTC. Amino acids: CASSSPSPGRRRHEQYF. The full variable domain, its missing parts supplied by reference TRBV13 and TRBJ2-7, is AAGVIQSPRHLIKEKRETATLKCYPIPRHDTVYWYQQGPGQDPQFLISFYEKMQSDKGSIPDRFSAQQFSDYHSELNMSSLELGDSALYFCASSSPSPGRRRHEQYFGPGTRLTVT.

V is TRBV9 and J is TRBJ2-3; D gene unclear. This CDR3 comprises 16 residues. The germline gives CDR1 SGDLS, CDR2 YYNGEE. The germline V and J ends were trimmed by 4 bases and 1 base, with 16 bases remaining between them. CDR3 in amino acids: CASSSRSMWGTDTQYF. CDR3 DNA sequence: TGTGCCAGCAGCTCTCGAAGTATGTGGGGCACAGATACGCAGTATTTT.

The CDR3 DNA sequence: TGTGCCAGCAGCCATTTTGGGGGGGCTCGGGAGCAGTACTTC. Amino acid sequence: CASSHFGGAREQYF. V is TRBV7-9 and J is TRBJ2-7; D may be TRBD2 (7 bases). Germline V lookup: CDR1 SEHNR, CDR2 FQNEAQ (reference sequence). V lost 5 bases, J lost 7 bases, and 18 bases lay in between. This CDR3 is built from 14 residues.

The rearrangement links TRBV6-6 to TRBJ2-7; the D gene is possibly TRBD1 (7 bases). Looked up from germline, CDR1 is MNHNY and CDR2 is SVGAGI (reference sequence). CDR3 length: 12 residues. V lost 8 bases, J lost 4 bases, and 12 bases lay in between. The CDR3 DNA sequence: TGTGCCAGCTTCTCAGGGGGGTACGAGCAGTACTTC. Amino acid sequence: CASFSGGYEQYF.

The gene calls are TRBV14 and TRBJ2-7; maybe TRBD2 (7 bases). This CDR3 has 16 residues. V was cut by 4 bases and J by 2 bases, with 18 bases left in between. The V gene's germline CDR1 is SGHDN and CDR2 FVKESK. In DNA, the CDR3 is TGTGCCAGCAGCCCCCTGCGGGGGCTGGAGACCTACGAGCAGTACTTC. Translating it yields CASSPLRGLETYEQYF.

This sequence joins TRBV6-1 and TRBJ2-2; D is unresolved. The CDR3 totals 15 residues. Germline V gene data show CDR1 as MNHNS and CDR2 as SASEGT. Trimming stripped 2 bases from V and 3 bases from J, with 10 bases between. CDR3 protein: CASSEREADTGELFF. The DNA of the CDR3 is TGTGCCAGCAGTGAACGTGAGGCCGACACCGGGGAGCTGTTTTTT.

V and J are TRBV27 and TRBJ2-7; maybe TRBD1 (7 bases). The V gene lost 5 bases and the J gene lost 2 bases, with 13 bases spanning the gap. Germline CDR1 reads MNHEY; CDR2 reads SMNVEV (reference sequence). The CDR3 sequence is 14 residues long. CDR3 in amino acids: CASSQTGRPYEQYF. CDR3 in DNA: TGTGCCAGCAGTCAGACAGGGAGGCCCTACGAGCAGTACTTC.

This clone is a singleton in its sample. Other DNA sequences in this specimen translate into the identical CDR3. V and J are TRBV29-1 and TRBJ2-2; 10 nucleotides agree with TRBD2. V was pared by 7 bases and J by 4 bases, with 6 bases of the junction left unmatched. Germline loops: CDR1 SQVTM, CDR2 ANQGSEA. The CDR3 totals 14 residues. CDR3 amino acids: CSATAGGSTGELFF. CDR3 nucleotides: TGCAGCGCCACAGCGGGAGGGAGCACCGGGGAGCTGTTTTTT.

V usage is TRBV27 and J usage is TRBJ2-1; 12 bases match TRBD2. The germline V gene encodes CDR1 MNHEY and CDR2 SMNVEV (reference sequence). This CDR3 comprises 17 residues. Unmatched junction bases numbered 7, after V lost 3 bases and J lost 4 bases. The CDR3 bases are TGTGCCAGCAGTTTGTGGACTAGCGGGGTTGGTTACAATGAGCAGTTCTTC. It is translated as CASSLWTSGVGYNEQFF.

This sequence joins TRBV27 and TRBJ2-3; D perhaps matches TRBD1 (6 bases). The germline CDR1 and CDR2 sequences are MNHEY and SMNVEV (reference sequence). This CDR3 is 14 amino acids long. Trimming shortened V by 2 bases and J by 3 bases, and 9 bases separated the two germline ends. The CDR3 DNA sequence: TGTGCCAGCAGTTTAACAGGGTGGACAGATACGCAGTATTTT. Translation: CASSLTGWTDTQYF.

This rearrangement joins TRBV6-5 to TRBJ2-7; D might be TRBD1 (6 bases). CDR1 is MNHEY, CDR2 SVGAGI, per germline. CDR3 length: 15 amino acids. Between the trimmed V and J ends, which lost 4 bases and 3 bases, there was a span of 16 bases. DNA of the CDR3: TGTGCCAGCAGTTTACCCGGACAACAGGGCTACGAGCAGTACTTC. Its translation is CASSLPGQQGYEQYF.

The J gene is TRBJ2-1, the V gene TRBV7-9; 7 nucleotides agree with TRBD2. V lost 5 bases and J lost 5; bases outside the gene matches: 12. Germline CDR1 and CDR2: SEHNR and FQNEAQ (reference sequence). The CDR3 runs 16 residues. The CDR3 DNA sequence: TGTGCCAGCAGCGTAACGGGGGGAGCGAATGACAATGAGCAGTTCTTC. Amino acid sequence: CASSVTGGANDNEQFF.

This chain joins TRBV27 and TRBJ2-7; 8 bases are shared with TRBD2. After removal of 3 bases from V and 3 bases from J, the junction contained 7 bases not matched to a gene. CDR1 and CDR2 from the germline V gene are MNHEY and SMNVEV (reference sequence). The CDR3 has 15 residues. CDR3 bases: TGTGCCAGCAGTTTTGCGGGGGGAAAGCTCTACGAGCAGTACTTC. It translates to CASSFAGGKLYEQYF.

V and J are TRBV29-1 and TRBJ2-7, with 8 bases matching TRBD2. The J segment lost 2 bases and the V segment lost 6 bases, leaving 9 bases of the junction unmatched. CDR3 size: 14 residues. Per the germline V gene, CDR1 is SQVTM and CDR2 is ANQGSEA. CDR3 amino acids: CSVLATSDPYEQYF. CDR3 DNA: TGCAGCGTCCTCGCGACTAGCGATCCCTACGAGCAGTACTTC.

CDR3 in DNA: TGTGCCAGCAGTGAAAGGACATACCATCAGCCCCAGCATTTT. Amino acid sequence: CASSERTYHQPQHF. This chain joins TRBV6-1 and TRBJ1-5; maybe TRBD1 (5 bases). This CDR3 is 14 amino acids long. Germline CDR1 reads MNHNS; CDR2 reads SASEGT. Deletions cut 2 bases from V and 5 bases from J, with 10 bases between.

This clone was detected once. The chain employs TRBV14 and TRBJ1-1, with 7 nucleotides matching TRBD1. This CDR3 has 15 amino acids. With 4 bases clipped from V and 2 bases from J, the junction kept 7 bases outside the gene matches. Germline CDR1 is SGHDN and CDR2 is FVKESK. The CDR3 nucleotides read TGTGCCAGCAGCCTGGACAGGTCCCTCAACACTGAAGCTTTCTTT. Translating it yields CASSLDRSLNTEAFF.

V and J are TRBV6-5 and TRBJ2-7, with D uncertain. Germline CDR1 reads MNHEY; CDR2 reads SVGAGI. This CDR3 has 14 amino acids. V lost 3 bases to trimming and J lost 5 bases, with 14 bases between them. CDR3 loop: CASSYSPLWDEQYF. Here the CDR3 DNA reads TGTGCCAGCAGTTATTCGCCATTGTGGGACGAGCAGTACTTC.

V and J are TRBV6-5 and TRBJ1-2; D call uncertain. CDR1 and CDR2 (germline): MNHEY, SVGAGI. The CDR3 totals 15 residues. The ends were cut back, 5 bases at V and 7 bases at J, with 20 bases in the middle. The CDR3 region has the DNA TGTGCCAGCAGTCCCCGGTCGGGGTCGCCGAGTGGCTACACCTTC. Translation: CASSPRSGSPSGYTF.

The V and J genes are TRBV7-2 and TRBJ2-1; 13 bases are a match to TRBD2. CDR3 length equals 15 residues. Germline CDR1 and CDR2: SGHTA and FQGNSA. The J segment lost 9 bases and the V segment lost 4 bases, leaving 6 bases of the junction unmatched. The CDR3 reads CASSSWTSGSGEQFF. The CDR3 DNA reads TGTGCCAGCAGCTCGTGGACTAGCGGGAGTGGTGAGCAGTTCTTC.

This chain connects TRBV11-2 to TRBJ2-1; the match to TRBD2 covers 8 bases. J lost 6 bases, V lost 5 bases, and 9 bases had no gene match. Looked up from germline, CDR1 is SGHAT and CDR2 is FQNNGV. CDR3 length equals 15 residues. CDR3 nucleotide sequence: TGTGCCAGCAGCCCGGGACTAGTCGTTGGCAATGAGCAGTTCTTC. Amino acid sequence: CASSPGLVVGNEQFF.

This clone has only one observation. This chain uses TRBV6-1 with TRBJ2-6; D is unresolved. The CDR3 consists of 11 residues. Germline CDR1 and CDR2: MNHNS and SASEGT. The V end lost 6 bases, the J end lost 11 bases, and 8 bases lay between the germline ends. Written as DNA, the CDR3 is TGTGCCAGCAGGCAGGACGACGTCCTGACTTTC. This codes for CASRQDDVLTF.

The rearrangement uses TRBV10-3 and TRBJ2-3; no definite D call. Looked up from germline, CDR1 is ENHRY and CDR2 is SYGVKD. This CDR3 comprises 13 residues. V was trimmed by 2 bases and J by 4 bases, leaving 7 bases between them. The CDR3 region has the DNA TGTGCCATCAGTGAGAGATTAGCAGATACGCAGTATTTT. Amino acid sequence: CAISERLADTQYF.

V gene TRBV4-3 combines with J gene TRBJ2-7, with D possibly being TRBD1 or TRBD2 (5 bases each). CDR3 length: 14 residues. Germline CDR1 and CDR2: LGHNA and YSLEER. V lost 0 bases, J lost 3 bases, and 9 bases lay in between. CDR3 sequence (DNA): TGCGCCAGCAGCCAAGATCAGGGAGACTACGAGCAGTACTTC. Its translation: CASSQDQGDYEQYF.

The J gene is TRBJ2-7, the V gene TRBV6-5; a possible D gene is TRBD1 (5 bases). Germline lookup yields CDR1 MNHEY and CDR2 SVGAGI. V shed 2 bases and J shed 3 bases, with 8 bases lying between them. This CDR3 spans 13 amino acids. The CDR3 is CASSYDRFYEQYF. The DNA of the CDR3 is TGTGCCAGCAGTTACGACAGATTCTACGAGCAGTACTTC.

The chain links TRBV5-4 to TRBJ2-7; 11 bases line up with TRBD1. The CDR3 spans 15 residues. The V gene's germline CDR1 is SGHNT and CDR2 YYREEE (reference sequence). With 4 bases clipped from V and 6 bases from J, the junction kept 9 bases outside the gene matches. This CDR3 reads CASSGGTGGVSEQYF. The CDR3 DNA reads TGTGCCAGCAGCGGAGGGACAGGGGGAGTCTCCGAGCAGTACTTC.